This T cell receptor (beta chain) was captured by sequencing in a study of blood T cell repertoires in COVID-19. The CDR3 consists of 13 residues. Trimming left V 5 bases short and J 5 bases short, with 13 bases between. Germline CDR1 is SQVTM and CDR2 is ANQGSEA. Sequencing used immunoSEQ multiplex PCR; TCRdb keeps in-frame clones, though not all of them. The sample has about 200,000 clones, under 90% seen once. The material sequenced was peripheral blood. J is TRBJ1-5 and V is TRBV29-1; D remains unclear. The source is a man aged 40-55 years with acute or convalescent COVID-19. The CDR3 reads CSVSLGLDQPQHF. The DNA of the CDR3 is TGCAGCGTTTCCTTGGGCCTGGATCAGCCCCAGCATTTT.